Sequencing of this T cell receptor beta chain was carried out in a study of cytomegalovirus exposure and HLA in healthy donors (dated by TCRdb to 2017 to 2019). For the study in its entirety: An earlier analysis of roughly 610 of the donors reported 276 Gb of sequence data and about 120 million unique TCR beta sequences obtained from around 190 million T cells. In a later analysis, previously published TCR beta repertoires from 670 or so donors were re-analyzed and high-resolution HLA genotyping was added so that TCR occurrence patterns could be studied. In the later analysis, no new phenotypic data were used to find candidate immune exposures; instead, reliance was placed on TCR beta sequences and their occurrence across donors. Among the roughly 400 genotyped donors, around 81% belonged to the genetic ancestry cluster associated with self-reported Caucasian donors. An earlier analysis of 450 to 750 of the donors used high-throughput TCR beta sequencing to judge whether each TCR beta V gene segment behaved as functional or pseudogenic. Class I and class II HLA loci were covered by the typing at four-digit resolution. The study combined high-throughput TCR immunosequencing, statistical association of individual TCRs with disease status, and machine learning to predict cytomegalovirus infection status. Because of strong linkage in the cohort, five DR-DQ haplotypes were treated as single units for association and clustering. Along with the 666-subject first cohort, a separate validation cohort of over a hundred different subjects was used. Donor age, sex, ethnicity and CMV serostatus were compiled together with the repertoire data. All discovery cohort repertoires had been generated using a single sequencing platform. The T cell repertoires of about 700 subjects were profiled by immunosequencing and related to cytomegalovirus serostatus. An early release that covered roughly 600 HLA-typed donors contained about 300 gigabases of sequencing data and about 93 million unique TCR sequences. The number of typed donors differed by locus: 629-630 for A, B, C, DRB1 and DQB1; 522 for DQA1; 600 to 610 for DPA1; and about 450 for DPB1. Across around 400 genotyped donors of the cohort, an average of about 240,000 unique TCR beta nucleotide sequences per donor were sequenced, and around 20% of those sequences were non-productive. The study aimed to test whether cataloging public T cell receptors could reveal signatures of past pathogen exposure. A later genetic analysis used genome-wide SNP genotypes for about three fifths of the 666 donors, treating that subset as a discovery cohort. Overall study results and their limits: A further reported finding was that TCR beta sequences accurately predicted the HLA-A and HLA-B alleles for most subjects in the first cohort. Correlated functional status among segregating V segments might be attributable to linkage disequilibrium, but an unknown experimental factor could not be ruled out. Some IMGT-functional V segments, including TRBV6-2 and TRBV6-3, could not be told apart with the 87-base-pair reads, so those segments were excluded. According to a later analysis, most CMV-associated TCR beta chains appeared to be HLA-restricted, and the HLA associations seemed to be driven largely by CMV exposure. Because counts were too low, some 16 rarely observed V segments, including chromosome 9 orphons, were excluded from the earlier analysis of 587 of the donors. A cluster of highly shared sequence variants was judged likely to be a technical artifact of the sequencing pipeline. According to a later analysis, TCR association rates differed among HLA loci, with DRB1 alleles showing the most associated TCRs and HLA-C alleles showing the fewest. A later analysis found that HLA-associated TCR beta chains were more clonally expanded and had lower generation probabilities than equally common non-associated chains. A later genetic analysis reported fewer N-insertions in productive TCRs among donors in an Asian-associated ancestry cluster than the approximately 700-donor mean. Cytomegalovirus status was reported to be diagnosed by the classifier with high specificity and sensitivity in both the original and validation cohorts. Across donors, most TCR sequences were observed very rarely, whereas some public TCRs were present in many individuals. V-gene and J-gene trimming of TCR beta chains was associated with a missense DCLRE1C variant in a later genetic analysis, and the association was replicated in an independent cohort. In the study, about 150 TCR beta chains were listed as associated with cytomegalovirus. According to a later analysis, parvovirus B19, influenza, CMV and Epstein-Barr virus appeared linked to several top co-occurrence clusters. Strong co-occurrence of HLA alleles, especially DR and DQ, made assigning TCR associations to individual alleles difficult. In a later analysis, 16,951 TCR beta sequences were associated with specific HLA alleles at a false discovery rate of 0.05. Because HLA typing was missing for some donors at each locus, association tests included only the typed subset. CMV serostatus was the only immune exposure information available for the cohort. In an earlier analysis of 587 of the donors, most TCR beta V segments appeared in productive rearrangements about 87% or about 30% of the time, broadly matching IMGT annotations. The authors suggested that the approach could potentially be extended to other disease states and immunological phenotypes. A few of the identified cytomegalovirus-associated TCR beta chains were confirmed in vitro to be specific for cytomegalovirus antigens. This cohort had only TCR beta chains sequenced, and the lack of alpha or paired-chain data limited which features could be detected. The presence/absence analyses assumed that sequencing depth was roughly uniform across donors, and that assumption may not be true.

Libraries came from the immunoSEQ multiplex PCR assay. For the multiplex PCR, a mixture combining 60 forward primers for TCR Vbeta segments and 13 reverse primers for TCR Jbeta segments was used. The CDR3 region of rearranged TCR beta genes was amplified from genomic DNA with a multiplex PCR assay. The Illumina HiSeq System was used to sequence the amplified TCR beta libraries as 87-base-pair reads. From the authors' description of their analysis: In a later analysis, 70 million to 95 million unique TCR beta chains were counted across the 650 to 750 repertoires, and about 10 million of these chains were shared by at least two donors. Raw reads were error-corrected and collapsed into unique sequences by a nearest-neighbor algorithm in which closely related sequences were merged to remove PCR and sequencing errors. Alignment of CDR3 sequences to IMGT reference sequences was used to assign V, D and J gene segments. Each retained sequence needed at least a six-nucleotide match to both a V gene segment and a J gene segment. A rearrangement counted as productive if the CDR3 had no stop codons and remained in frame with V and J, and every other rearrangement counted as non-productive. Following IMGT convention, CDR3 was defined as the stretch from the second conserved V-encoded cysteine up to the conserved J-encoded phenylalanine. In an earlier analysis of more than 550 of the donors, sequences lacking an unambiguous match to a single V gene segment were excluded. An earlier analysis of almost 600 of the donors classified V segments as functional when productive rearrangements were above 56.7% and as segregating when the standard deviation between donors was above 5%. To diagnose cytomegalovirus status from the catalog of TCR beta chain sequences, a statistical classification framework was built. In a later analysis, TCR nucleotide sequences were compared against IMGT/GENE-DB human TR gene sequences so that V and J genes could be assigned. In a later analysis, CDR3 sequences and most-parsimonious VDJ recombination scenarios were assigned using the TCRdist pipeline. In a later analysis, every TCR beta chain was defined by the combination of its CDR3 amino acid sequence and its V-gene family, and reads without a unique V-gene family were dropped. In a later analysis, several hundred highly shared, low-generation-probability nucleotide sequences were removed to address suspected cross-contamination and a sequencing artifact. A later analysis calculated a clonal expansion index for each public chain from normalized within-repertoire ranks of inferred template counts. A later analysis computed generation probabilities with a VDJ recombination model fitted to out-of-frame rearrangements, and checked the results against IGoR. In a later analysis, hypergeometric tests were used to score TCR-TCR, TCR-HLA and TCR-CMV co-occurrence, with a repertoire-size bias correction applied to TCR pairs. To estimate false discovery rates, a later analysis permuted the HLA or CMV assignments 20 times. In a later analysis, co-occurring TCRs were grouped using DBSCAN, and TCRdist sequence similarity was added for clustering within HLA-allele-positive subsets. Co-occurrence clustering excluded repertoires with fewer than 30,000 or more than 120,000 public chains, plus five with anomalous nucleotide sharing. TCRdb provides this immuneACCESS table in a form limited to in-frame rearrangements. Some clones are lacking; in checked studies, under half of them reflect an unresolved V gene, and why the rest are absent is not known. V and J calls and clone size are copied from that table; D and trimming were computed from the DNA. The sample table shows about 180,000 clones, and about four fifths are seen once. The ten largest clones take up 1% of the sample.

The CDR3, from cysteine to phenylalanine, totals 13 residues. Solely the CDR3 DNA is kept, with 39 bases framed from the first base. CDR1 and CDR2, per the germline V gene (reference sequence), are MNHEY and SMNVEV. V was cut back by 6 bases and J by 2 bases, leaving a gap of 7 bases between them. In total, approximately 700 healthy bone marrow donors made up the cohort. All cohort members were sampled while nominally healthy, although unrecorded immune exposures were likely present. The donor was CMV seropositive and was included in the group of around 300 seropositive cohort members. A peripheral blood sample was collected from each donor, and TCR beta sequencing was performed on peripheral blood mononuclear cells. The Qiagen DNeasy Blood Extraction Kit was used to extract genomic DNA from the blood cell samples. With regard to this clone: It lacks a known antigen. Nothing much larger sits one base from this clone, and base qualities are not available.

The chain was built from TRBV27 and TRBJ2-2; the D gene identity is not certain. This TCR derives from a woman aged 45-65 years in good health and CMV-seropositive. The source material was PBMCs. The CDR3 reads as follows: CASSSVNTGELFF. DNA sequence: TGTGCCAGCAGCAGCGTAAACACCGGGGAGCTGTTTTTT.